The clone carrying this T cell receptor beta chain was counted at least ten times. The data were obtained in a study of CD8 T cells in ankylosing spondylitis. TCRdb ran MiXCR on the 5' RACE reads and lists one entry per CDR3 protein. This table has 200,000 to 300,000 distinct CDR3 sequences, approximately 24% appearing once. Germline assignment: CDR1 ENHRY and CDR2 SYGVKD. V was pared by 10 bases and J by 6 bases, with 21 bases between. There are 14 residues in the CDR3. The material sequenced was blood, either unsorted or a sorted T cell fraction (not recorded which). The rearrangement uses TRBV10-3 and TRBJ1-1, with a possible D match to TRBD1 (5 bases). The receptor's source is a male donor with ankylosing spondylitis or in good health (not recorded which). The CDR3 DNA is TGTGCCACCGGTCAGGGCCCCGGGAGCCCTGAAGCTTTCTTT. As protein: CATGQGPGSPEAFF.